The rows below give T cell receptor beta chains drawn from one sample of a study of blood T cell repertoires in COVID-19. Profiling relied on immunoSEQ multiplex PCR, and the TCRdb table lists in-frame clones only, not all of them. Here the sample spans around 150,000 clones, over 60% being singletons. The sequencing sample was made of PBMCs or T cells enriched from blood (not recorded which). The receptors stem from a woman between 50 and 59 years old who had recovered from COVID-19. CDR3s include the opening cysteine and the closing phenylalanine or tryptophan. D genes are given only for firm matches. Clone size, where shown, is once, few, many, or a class for clones that have expanded.

clone size,V gene,D gene,J gene,CDR3 protein,CDR3 DNA
NA,TRBV5-1,TRBD2,TRBJ2-1,CASSFMFSGGNEQFF,TGCGCCAGCAGCTTTATGTTTAGCGGGGGAAATGAGCAGTTCTTC
NA,TRBV19,NA,TRBJ2-1,CASIDPRGYNEQFF,TGTGCCAGTATCGACCCTCGGGGGTACAATGAGCAGTTCTTC
NA,TRBV30,TRBD2,TRBJ2-7,CAWSAGGSSYEQYF,TGTGCCTGGAGTGCGGGGGGGAGCTCCTACGAGCAGTACTTC
many,TRBV5-1,TRBD2,TRBJ2-1,CASRAGGPGNEQFF,TGCGCCAGCAGAGCGGGAGGGCCGGGAAATGAGCAGTTCTTC
NA,TRBV4-1,TRBD1,TRBJ2-7,CASSQDLGDSFFSYEQYF,TGCGCCAGCAGCCAAGATTTAGGGGACAGTTTTTTCTCCTACGAGCAGTACTTC
NA,TRBV6-6,TRBD2,TRBJ2-7,CASRPGLAGENEQYF,TGTGCCAGCAGACCGGGACTAGCGGGAGAGAACGAGCAGTACTTC
once,TRBV27,TRBD2,TRBJ2-1,CAVAGGDNEQFF,TGTGCCGTTGCGGGAGGGGACAATGAGCAGTTCTTC
NA,TRBV18,TRBD1,TRBJ1-2,CASSPVTGLGGYTF,TGTGCCAGCTCACCTGTGACAGGGTTGGGCGGCTACACCTTC
NA,TRBV28,TRBD1,TRBJ2-5,CASSDTGGLKETQYF,TGTGCCAGCAGTGATACAGGGGGTCTGAAAGAGACCCAGTACTTC
NA,TRBV7-9,NA,TRBJ2-3,CASSFQGTDTQYF,TGTGCCAGCAGCTTTCAGGGCACAGATACGCAGTATTTT
NA,TRBV10-3,TRBD1,TRBJ1-1,CATQTGGTEAFF,TGTGCCACTCAAACAGGGGGAACTGAAGCTTTCTTT
NA,TRBV6-2/TRBV6-3,NA,TRBJ1-5,CASSLGGKGNQPQHF,TGTGCCAGCAGCCTCGGGGGGAAGGGCAATCAGCCCCAGCATTTT
NA,TRBV5-4,TRBD2,TRBJ2-1,CASSTRTRAFSNEQFF,TGTGCCAGCAGTACCCGGACTAGAGCTTTTAGCAATGAGCAGTTCTTC
NA,TRBV7-8,NA,TRBJ2-3,CASSPERDTQYF,TGTGCCAGCAGCCCCGAGCGGGATACGCAGTATTTT
NA,TRBV27,TRBD1,TRBJ2-7,CASSSDRSSYEQYF,TGTGCCAGCAGCTCGGACAGGAGCTCCTACGAGCAGTACTTC
NA,TRBV16,TRBD1,TRBJ1-5,CASSHGQDLRPQHF,TGTGCCAGCAGCCACGGACAGGACTTACGGCCCCAGCATTTT
NA,TRBV2,NA,TRBJ2-1,CASSARLSYNEQFF,TGTGCCAGCAGTGCTCGTCTCTCCTACAATGAGCAGTTCTTC
once,TRBV3-1/TRBV3-2,NA,TRBJ1-1,CASSPRGFVTEAFF,TGTGCCAGCAGCCCCCGAGGTTTTGTTACTGAAGCTTTCTTT
NA,TRBV6-5,NA,TRBJ1-1,CASSFDRLPNTEAFF,TGTGCCAGCAGTTTCGACAGGCTCCCGAACACTGAAGCTTTCTTT
NA,TRBV11-1,TRBD2,TRBJ2-1,CASSLGAGVIREQFF,TGTGCCAGCAGCTTGGGAGCGGGGGTCATTCGCGAGCAGTTCTTC
NA,TRBV30,NA,TRBJ1-2,CAWSPASGAIGYTF,TGTGCCTGGAGTCCGGCATCTGGGGCTATCGGCTACACCTTC
few,TRBV16,NA,TRBJ2-2,CASSQVAGSRNTGELFF,TGTGCCAGCAGCCAAGTGGCGGGATCTCGTAACACCGGGGAGCTGTTTTTT
few,TRBV7-9,TRBD1,TRBJ1-3,CASSLTGALGNTIYF,TGTGCCAGCAGCTTGACAGGGGCTCTGGGAAACACCATATATTTT
NA,TRBV2,TRBD2,TRBJ2-7,CASRWSGGSHEQYF,TGTGCCAGCAGGTGGAGCGGGGGGAGCCACGAGCAGTACTTC
NA,TRBV4-1,NA,TRBJ1-4,CASSQEGAGFPPATNEKLFF,TGCGCCAGCAGCCAAGAAGGGGCGGGGTTTCCCCCTGCAACTAATGAAAAACTGTTTTTT
few,TRBV3-1/TRBV3-2,NA,TRBJ1-2,CASSLTADYGYTF,TGTGCCAGCAGTCTTACAGCCGACTATGGCTACACCTTC
NA,TRBV30,NA,TRBJ2-7,CAWSQSLRPLAYEQYF,TGTGCCTGGAGTCAGAGTCTGCGGCCCCTGGCCTACGAGCAGTACTTC
NA,TRBV6-5,NA,TRBJ1-2,CASSYSISRQGSYTF,TGTGCCAGCAGTTACTCGATCTCGAGGCAGGGGAGCTACACCTTC
NA,TRBV11-3,NA,TRBJ1-1,CASIMGGDTEAFF,TGTGCCAGCATCATGGGGGGTGACACTGAAGCTTTCTTT
NA,TRBV7-2,TRBD1,TRBJ1-5,CASSSSLQGQTGQPQHF,TGTGCCAGCAGCTCATCCCTCCAGGGACAGACTGGGCAGCCCCAGCATTTT
NA,TRBV20-1,NA,TRBJ2-7,CSARGQYEQYF,TGCAGTGCTAGAGGACAATACGAGCAGTACTTC
once,TRBV6-5,NA,TRBJ1-5,CASSRGAIQPQHF,TGTGCCAGCAGCCGGGGGGCTATTCAGCCCCAGCATTTT
NA,TRBV6-5,NA,TRBJ1-6,CASSYTRDSPLHF,TGTGCCAGCAGTTACACGAGGGATTCACCCCTCCACTTT
NA,TRBV6-5,TRBD1,TRBJ1-4,CASGDSFNEKLFF,TGTGCCAGCGGGGACAGCTTTAATGAAAAACTGTTTTTT
NA,TRBV4-2,TRBD1,TRBJ1-6,CASSQGQGTTVEPNSPLHF,TGTGCCAGCAGCCAAGGACAGGGCACTACAGTTGAGCCCAATTCACCCCTCCACTTT
NA,TRBV5-6,TRBD1,TRBJ1-2,CASSRTGDPNYGYTF,TGTGCCAGCAGCAGAACAGGGGACCCTAACTATGGCTACACCTTC
NA,TRBV2,TRBD2,TRBJ2-3,CASSEQTSADTQYF,TGTGCCAGCAGTGAACAGACTAGCGCCGATACGCAGTATTTT
NA,TRBV29-1,NA,TRBJ2-5,CSVEDYKTQYF,TGCAGCGTTGAAGATTATAAGACCCAGTACTTC
NA,TRBV7-3,TRBD1,TRBJ1-1,CASSPGQGLAEAFF,TGTGCCAGCAGCCCGGGACAGGGATTAGCTGAAGCTTTCTTT
NA,TRBV11-1,TRBD1,TRBJ2-4,CASSLASGTGQNIQYF,TGTGCCAGCAGCTTAGCCTCCGGGACAGGACAAAACATTCAGTACTTC
NA,TRBV6-5,TRBD1,TRBJ1-2,CASRPGQEGYGYTF,TGTGCCAGCAGACCCGGACAGGAAGGGTATGGCTACACCTTC
NA,TRBV11-2,NA,TRBJ1-1,CASSLGGLPPNTEAFF,TGTGCCAGCAGCTTAGGAGGGCTACCACCGAACACTGAAGCTTTCTTT
NA,TRBV4-2,NA,TRBJ1-4,CASSQDRVRRNEKLFF,TGTGCCAGCAGCCAGGATAGGGTACGGAGGAATGAAAAACTGTTTTTT
NA,TRBV2,NA,TRBJ2-5,CAGRVQETQYF,TGTGCCGGGCGCGTCCAAGAGACCCAGTACTTC
NA,TRBV7-8,NA,TRBJ1-1,CASSLVQGALNTEAFF,TGTGCCAGCAGCTTAGTACAGGGCGCTCTGAACACTGAAGCTTTCTTT
NA,TRBV4-2,NA,TRBJ1-2,CASSHVPYSGATAINYGYTF,TGTGCCAGCAGCCATGTCCCTTACTCAGGGGCCACCGCAATTAACTATGGCTACACCTTC
few,TRBV19,NA,TRBJ1-6,CASSQGLVDSPLHF,TGTGCCAGTAGTCAGGGTCTCGTCGATTCACCCCTCCACTTT
NA,TRBV30,TRBD1,TRBJ2-5,CAADPGGRSETQYF,TGTGCCGCAGATCCAGGGGGAAGGAGTGAGACCCAGTACTTC
NA,TRBV5-1,NA,TRBJ2-1,CASSFGRSPNEQFF,TGCGCCAGCAGCTTTGGCAGGTCACCCAATGAGCAGTTCTTC
NA,TRBV7-3,TRBD1,TRBJ2-5,CASSETGGFRETQYF,TGTGCCAGCAGCGAGACAGGGGGATTCAGAGAGACCCAGTACTTC
NA,TRBV11-3,NA,TRBJ1-1,CASSLDPWPHGGNTEAFF,TGTGCCAGCAGCTTAGATCCATGGCCACACGGAGGGAACACTGAAGCTTTCTTT
NA,TRBV28,NA,TRBJ2-7,CASSLSGTLSYEQYF,TGTGCCAGCAGTTTATCCGGGACTCTATCCTACGAGCAGTACTTC
NA,TRBV21-1,NA,TRBJ2-1,CASSKPERGLDPYNEQFF,TGTGCCAGCAGCAAACCCGAAAGAGGACTAGATCCCTACAATGAGCAGTTCTTC
few,TRBV11-3,TRBD1,TRBJ1-1,CASSPRTGLTEAFF,TGTGCCAGCAGCCCAAGGACAGGGCTCACTGAAGCTTTCTTT
once,TRBV7-9,TRBD1,TRBJ1-2,CASSSPRDRGNGYTF,TGTGCCAGCAGCTCACCCCGGGACAGGGGAAATGGCTACACCTTC
few,TRBV2,NA,TRBJ1-5,CASSDRQVNQPQHF,TGTGCCAGCAGTGACAGGCAGGTAAATCAGCCCCAGCATTTT
few,TRBV11-3,NA,TRBJ1-6,CASTLRRDNSPLHF,TGTGCCAGCACCTTACGACGGGATAATTCACCCCTCCACTTT
few,TRBV7-6,NA,TRBJ1-3,CASSLAVTEGTGNTIYF,TGTGCCAGCAGCTTAGCGGTGACGGAGGGGACTGGAAACACCATATATTTT
few,TRBV27,TRBD1,TRBJ1-2,CASSPRPGQGEYGYTF,TGTGCCAGCAGCCCCCGACCGGGACAGGGGGAGTATGGCTACACCTTC